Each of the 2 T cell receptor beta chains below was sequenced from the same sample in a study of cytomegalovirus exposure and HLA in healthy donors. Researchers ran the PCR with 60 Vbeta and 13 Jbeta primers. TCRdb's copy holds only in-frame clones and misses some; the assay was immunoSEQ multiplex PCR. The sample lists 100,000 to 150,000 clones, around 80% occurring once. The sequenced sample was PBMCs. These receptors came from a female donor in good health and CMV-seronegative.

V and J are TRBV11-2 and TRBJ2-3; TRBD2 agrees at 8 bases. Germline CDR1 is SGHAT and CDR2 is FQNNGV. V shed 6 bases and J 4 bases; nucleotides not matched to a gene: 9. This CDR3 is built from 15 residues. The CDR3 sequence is CASRPAGAVADTQYF. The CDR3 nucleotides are TGTGCCAGCAGACCAGCGGGGGCCGTCGCAGATACGCAGTATTTT.

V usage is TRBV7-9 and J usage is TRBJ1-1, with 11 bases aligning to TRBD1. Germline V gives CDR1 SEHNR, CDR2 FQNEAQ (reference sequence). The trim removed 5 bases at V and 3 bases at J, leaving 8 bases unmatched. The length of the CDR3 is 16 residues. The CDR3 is CASSPGTGGRDTEAFF. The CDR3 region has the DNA TGTGCCAGCAGCCCAGGGACAGGGGGTAGGGACACTGAAGCTTTCTTT. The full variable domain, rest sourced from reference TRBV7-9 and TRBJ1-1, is DTGVSQNPRHKITKRGQNVTFRCDPISEHNRLYWYRQTLGQGPEFLTYFQNEAQLEKSRLLSDRFSAERPKGSFSTLEIQRTEQGDSAMYLCASSPGTGGRDTEAFFGQGTRLTVV.